This T cell receptor (beta chain) is drawn from a study of CD8 T cells in ankylosing spondylitis. This clonotype was detected many times. Its cognate antigen is unknown. Library preparation for TCR beta used quantitative 5'-RACE with molecular barcodes. TCRdb re-called the 5' RACE reads through MiXCR, storing one row per CDR3 protein. Of some 130,000 distinct CDR3 sequences in the sample, around 7.9% were seen once. The CDR3 spans 16 residues. The germline V and J ends were trimmed by 11 bases and 7 bases, with 26 bases remaining between them. Germline V lookup: CDR1 MNHNS, CDR2 SASEGT. The study, taken as a whole, reports: The study looked at matched synovial fluid samples from ankylosing spondylitis patients. Disease-linked clones were reported to be significantly enriched there. Disease-linked clones were found to be CD8+ and relatively rare in peripheral blood.

This chain connects TRBV6-1 to TRBJ1-4; D is possibly TRBD1 (6 bases). The clonotype comes from a female donor with ankylosing spondylitis or in good health (not recorded which). The material sequenced was blood, either unsorted or a sorted T cell fraction (not recorded which). CDR3 DNA sequence: TGTGCCGTCGAAAAGGGGGGCCGAGTCGGGGGTGAAAAACTGTTTTTT. Amino acid sequence: CAVEKGGRVGGEKLFF.